This T cell receptor beta chain stems from a study of blood T cell repertoires in COVID-19. Study overall: Donors in the United States, Italy and Spain gave samples during acute or convalescent COVID-19. From T cells, B-cell-depleted T cells, or PBMCs came the material, which was cDNA or gDNA.

The CDR3 length is 17 residues. After removal of 5 bases from V and 4 bases from J, the junction contained 10 bases not matched to a gene. The V gene's germline CDR1 is SGHVS and CDR2 FNYEAQ. As processed by the authors: Amplifying reference gene primers gave estimates of nucleated cell counts. Assay: immunoSEQ multiplex PCR; the TCRdb copy retains only in-frame clones and omits some. The DNA gave D and trimming, while V, J and clone size come from that table. The sample has some 320,000 clones; around 85% are singletons. What was sequenced was peripheral blood. This receptor was obtained from a human donor in a cohort sampled during active COVID-19. V and J are TRBV7-6 and TRBJ2-2, with 10 bases that match TRBD2. The CDR3 DNA sequence: TGTGCCAGCAGCCCCGTGGGGCTAGCGGGGGTCACCGGGGAGCTGTTTTTT. It specifies CASSPVGLAGVTGELFF. Together with reference TRBV7-6 and TRBJ2-2, the CDR3 gives the full variable domain: GAGVSQSPRYKVTKRGQDVALRCDPISGHVSLYWYRQALGQGPEFLTYFNYEAQQDKSGLPNDRFSAERPEGSISTLTIQRTEQRDSAMYRCASSPVGLAGVTGELFFGEGSRLTVL.